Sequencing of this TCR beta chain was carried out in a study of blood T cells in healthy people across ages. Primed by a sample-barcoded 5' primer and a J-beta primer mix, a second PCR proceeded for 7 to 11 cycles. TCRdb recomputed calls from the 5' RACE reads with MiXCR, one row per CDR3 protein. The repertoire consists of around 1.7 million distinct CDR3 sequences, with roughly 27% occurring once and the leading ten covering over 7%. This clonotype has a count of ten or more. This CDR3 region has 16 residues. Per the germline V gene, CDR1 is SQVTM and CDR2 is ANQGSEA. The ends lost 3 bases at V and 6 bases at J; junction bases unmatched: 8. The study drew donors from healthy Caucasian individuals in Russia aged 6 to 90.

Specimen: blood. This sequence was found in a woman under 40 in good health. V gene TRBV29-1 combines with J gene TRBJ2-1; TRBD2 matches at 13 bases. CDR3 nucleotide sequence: TGCAGCGTTGATGACGGACTAGCGGGGGTGATCAATGAGCAGTTCTTC. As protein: CSVDDGLAGVINEQFF.